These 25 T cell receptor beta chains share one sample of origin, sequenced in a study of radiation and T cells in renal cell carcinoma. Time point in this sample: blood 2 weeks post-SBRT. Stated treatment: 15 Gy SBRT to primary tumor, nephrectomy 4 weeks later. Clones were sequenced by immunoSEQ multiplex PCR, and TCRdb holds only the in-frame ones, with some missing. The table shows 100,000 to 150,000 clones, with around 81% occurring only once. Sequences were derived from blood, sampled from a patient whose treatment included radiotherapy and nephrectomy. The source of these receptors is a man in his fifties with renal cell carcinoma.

The CDR3 DNA follows: TGTGCCTCTGCCGGGACAGGGTCGGGAGAGCAGTACTTC. Translating it yields CASAGTGSGEQYF. The rearrangement joins TRBV10-3 to TRBJ2-7; 9 positions match TRBD1. The CDR3 is made up of 13 amino acids. Looked up from germline, CDR1 is ENHRY and CDR2 is SYGVKD. The V segment lost 11 bases and the J segment 7 bases; nucleotides outside the gene matches: 12.

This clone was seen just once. The CDR3 region is CASGDPYNTYEQYF. The CDR3 nucleotides are TGTGCCAGCGGGGACCCCTACAACACCTACGAGCAGTACTTC. The chain couples TRBV28 to TRBJ2-7; D is possibly TRBD1 or TRBD2 (5 bases each). Germline-derived CDR1 and CDR2 are MDHEN and SYDVKM. Trimming pared 8 bases from V and 2 bases from J, leaving 16 bases between. The CDR3 contains 14 residues.

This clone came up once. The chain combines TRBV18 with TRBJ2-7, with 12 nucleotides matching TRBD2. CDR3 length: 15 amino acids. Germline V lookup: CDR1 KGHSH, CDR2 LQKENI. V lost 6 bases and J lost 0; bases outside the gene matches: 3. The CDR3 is CASSPSGRASYEQYF. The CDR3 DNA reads TGTGCCAGCTCCCCTAGCGGGAGGGCCTCCTACGAGCAGTACTTC.

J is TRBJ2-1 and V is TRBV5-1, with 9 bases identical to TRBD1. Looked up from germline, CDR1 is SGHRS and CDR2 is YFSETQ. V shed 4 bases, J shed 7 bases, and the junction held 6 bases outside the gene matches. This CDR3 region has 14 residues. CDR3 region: CASSRGQGVNEQFF. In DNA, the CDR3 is TGCGCCAGCAGCCGGGGACAGGGAGTGAATGAGCAGTTCTTC.

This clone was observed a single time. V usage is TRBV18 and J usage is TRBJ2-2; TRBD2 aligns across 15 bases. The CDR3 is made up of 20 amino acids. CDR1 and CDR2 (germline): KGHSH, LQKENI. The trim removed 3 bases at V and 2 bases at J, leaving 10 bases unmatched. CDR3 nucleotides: TGTGCCAGCTCACCCCCTCCGGGGACTAGCGGGAGGACAAACACCGGGGAGCTGTTTTTT. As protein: CASSPPPGTSGRTNTGELFF.

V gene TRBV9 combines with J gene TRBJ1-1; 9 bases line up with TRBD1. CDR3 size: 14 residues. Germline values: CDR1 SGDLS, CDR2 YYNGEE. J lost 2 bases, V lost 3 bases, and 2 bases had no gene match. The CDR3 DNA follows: TGTGCCAGCAGCGCACAGGGGGCAAACACTGAAGCTTTCTTT. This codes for CASSAQGANTEAFF.

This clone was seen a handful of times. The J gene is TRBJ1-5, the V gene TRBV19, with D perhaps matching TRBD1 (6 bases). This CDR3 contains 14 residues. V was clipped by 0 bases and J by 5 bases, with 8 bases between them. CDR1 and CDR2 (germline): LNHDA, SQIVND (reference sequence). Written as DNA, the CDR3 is TGTGCCAGTAGTATAGATCGGGGGCATCAGCCCCAGCATTTT. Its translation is CASSIDRGHQPQHF.

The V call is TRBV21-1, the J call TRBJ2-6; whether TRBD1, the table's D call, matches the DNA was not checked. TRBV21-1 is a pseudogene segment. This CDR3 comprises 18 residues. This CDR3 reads CASSKFGRPHSGANVLTF. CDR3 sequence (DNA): TGTGCCAGCAGCAAATTTGGCAGGCCGCACTCTGGGGCCAACGTCCTGACTTTC.

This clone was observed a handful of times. In DNA, the CDR3 is TGTGCCAGCAGTGAAGCGCTAGGGGTGAACACTGAAGCTTTCTTT. Translating gives CASSEALGVNTEAFF. The chain links TRBV2 to TRBJ1-1, with D possibly being TRBD1 (5 bases). V shed 0 bases and J shed 0 bases, with 8 bases lying between them. The CDR3 consists of 15 residues. Germline CDR1 SNHLY, CDR2 FYNNEI. The variable domain in full, with the rest retrieved from reference TRBV2 and TRBJ1-1, is EPEVTQTPSHQVTQMGQEVILRCVPISNHLYFYWYRQILGQKVEFLVSFYNNEISEKSEIFDDQFSVERPDGSNFTLKIRSTKLEDSAMYFCASSEALGVNTEAFFGQGTRLTVV.

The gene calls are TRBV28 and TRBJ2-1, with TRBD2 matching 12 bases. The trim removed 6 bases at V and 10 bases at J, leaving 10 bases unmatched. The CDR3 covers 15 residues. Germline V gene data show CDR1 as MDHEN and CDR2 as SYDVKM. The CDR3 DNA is TGTGCCAGCAGCTACCCGACTAGCGGGAGTGGAGAGCAGTTCTTC. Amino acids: CASSYPTSGSGEQFF.

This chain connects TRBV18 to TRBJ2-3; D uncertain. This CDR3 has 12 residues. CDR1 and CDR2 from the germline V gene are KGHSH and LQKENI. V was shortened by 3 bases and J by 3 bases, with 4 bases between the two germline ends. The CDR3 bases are TGTGCCAGCTCACCGGAGACAGATACGCAGTATTTT. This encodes CASSPETDTQYF. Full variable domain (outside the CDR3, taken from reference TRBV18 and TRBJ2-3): NAGVMQNPRHLVRRRGQEARLRCSPMKGHSHVYWYRQLPEEGLKFMVYLQKENIIDESGMPKERFSAEFPKEGPSILRIQQVVRGDSAAYFCASSPETDTQYFGPGTRLTVL.

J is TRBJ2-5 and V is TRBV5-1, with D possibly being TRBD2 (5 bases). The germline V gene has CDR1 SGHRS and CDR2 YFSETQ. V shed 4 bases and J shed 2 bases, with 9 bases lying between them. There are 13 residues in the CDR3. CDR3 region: CASSPSGQETQYF. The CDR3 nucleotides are TGCGCCAGCAGCCCCTCGGGGCAAGAGACCCAGTACTTC. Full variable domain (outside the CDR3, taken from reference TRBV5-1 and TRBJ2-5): KAGVTQTPRYLIKTRGQQVTLSCSPISGHRSVSWYQQTPGQGLQFLFEYFSETQRNKGNFPGRFSGRQFSNSRSEMNVSTLELGDSALYLCASSPSGQETQYFGPGTRLLVL.

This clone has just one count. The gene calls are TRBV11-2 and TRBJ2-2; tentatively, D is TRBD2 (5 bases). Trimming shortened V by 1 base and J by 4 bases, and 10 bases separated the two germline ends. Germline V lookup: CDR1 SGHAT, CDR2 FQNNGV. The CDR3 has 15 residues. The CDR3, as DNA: TGTGCCAGCAGCTTAGCACTACTAGGCACCGGGGAGCTGTTTTTT. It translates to CASSLALLGTGELFF.

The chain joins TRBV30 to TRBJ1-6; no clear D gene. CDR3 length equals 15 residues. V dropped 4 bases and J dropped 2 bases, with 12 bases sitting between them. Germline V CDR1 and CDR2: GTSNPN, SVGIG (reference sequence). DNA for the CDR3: TGTGCCTGGAACCCCCTCGGGACCTATAATTCACCCCTCCACTTT. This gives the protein CAWNPLGTYNSPLHF.

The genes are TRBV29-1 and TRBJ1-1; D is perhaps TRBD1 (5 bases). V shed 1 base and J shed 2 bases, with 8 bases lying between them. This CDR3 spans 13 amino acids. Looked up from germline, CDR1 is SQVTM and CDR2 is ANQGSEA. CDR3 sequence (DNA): TGCAGCGTTGAAGGGCAGGGAAACACTGAAGCTTTCTTT. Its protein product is CSVEGQGNTEAFF.

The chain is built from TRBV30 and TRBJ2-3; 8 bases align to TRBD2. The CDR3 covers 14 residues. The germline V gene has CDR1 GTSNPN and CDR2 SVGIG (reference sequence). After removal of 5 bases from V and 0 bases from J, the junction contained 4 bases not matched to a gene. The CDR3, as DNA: TGTGCCTGGCAGGGACTAGTAAGCACAGATACGCAGTATTTT. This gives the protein CAWQGLVSTDTQYF.

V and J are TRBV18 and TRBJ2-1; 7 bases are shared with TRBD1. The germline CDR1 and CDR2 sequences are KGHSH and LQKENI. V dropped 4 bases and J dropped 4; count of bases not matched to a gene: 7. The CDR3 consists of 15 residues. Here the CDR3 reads CASSRDRAEYNEQFF. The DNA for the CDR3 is TGTGCCAGCTCACGCGACAGGGCGGAATACAATGAGCAGTTCTTC.

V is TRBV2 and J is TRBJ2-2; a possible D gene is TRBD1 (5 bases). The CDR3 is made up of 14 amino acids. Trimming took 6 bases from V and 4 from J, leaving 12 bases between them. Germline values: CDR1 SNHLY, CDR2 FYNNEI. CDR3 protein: CASRGQFFTGELFF. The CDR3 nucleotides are TGTGCCAGCAGGGGGCAGTTCTTCACCGGGGAGCTGTTTTTT.

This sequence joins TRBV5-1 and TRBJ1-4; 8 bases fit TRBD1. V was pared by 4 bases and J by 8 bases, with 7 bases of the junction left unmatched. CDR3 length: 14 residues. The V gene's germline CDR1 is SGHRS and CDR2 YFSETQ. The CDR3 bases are TGCGCCAGCAGCGAACAGGGGGTTGAGGAAAAACTGTTTTTT. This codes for CASSEQGVEEKLFF.

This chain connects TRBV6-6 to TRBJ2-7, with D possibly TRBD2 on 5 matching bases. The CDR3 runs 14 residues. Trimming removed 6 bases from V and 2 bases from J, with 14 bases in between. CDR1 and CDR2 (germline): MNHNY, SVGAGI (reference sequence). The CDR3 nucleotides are TGTGCCAGCAGGACCGGTAGCGTGACCTACGAGCAGTACTTC. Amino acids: CASRTGSVTYEQYF.

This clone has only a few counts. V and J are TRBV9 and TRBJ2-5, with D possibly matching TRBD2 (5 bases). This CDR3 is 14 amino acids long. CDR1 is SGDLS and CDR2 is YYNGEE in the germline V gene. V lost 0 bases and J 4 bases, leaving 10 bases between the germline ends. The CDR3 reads CASSVDVGRETQYF. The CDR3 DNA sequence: TGTGCCAGCAGCGTAGATGTAGGGAGAGAGACCCAGTACTTC. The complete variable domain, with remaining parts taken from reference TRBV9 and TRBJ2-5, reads DSGVTQTPKHLITATGQRVTLRCSPRSGDLSVYWYQQSLDQGLQFLIQYYNGEERAKGNILERFSAQQFPDLHSELNLSSLELGDSALYFCASSVDVGRETQYFGPGTRLLVL.

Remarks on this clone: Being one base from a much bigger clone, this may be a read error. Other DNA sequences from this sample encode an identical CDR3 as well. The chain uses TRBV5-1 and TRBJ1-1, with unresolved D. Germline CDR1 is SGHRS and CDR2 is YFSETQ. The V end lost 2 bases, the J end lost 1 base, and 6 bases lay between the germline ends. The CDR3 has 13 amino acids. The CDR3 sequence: CASSLAGNTEAFF. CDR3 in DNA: TGCGCCAGCAGCTTAGCAGGGAACACTGAAGCTTTCTTT.

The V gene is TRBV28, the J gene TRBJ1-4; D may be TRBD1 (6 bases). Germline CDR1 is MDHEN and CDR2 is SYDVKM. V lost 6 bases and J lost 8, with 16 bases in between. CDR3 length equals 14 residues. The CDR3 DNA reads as TGTGCCAGCAGGATCGACAGGAGTAGGGAAAAACTGTTTTTT. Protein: CASRIDRSREKLFF.

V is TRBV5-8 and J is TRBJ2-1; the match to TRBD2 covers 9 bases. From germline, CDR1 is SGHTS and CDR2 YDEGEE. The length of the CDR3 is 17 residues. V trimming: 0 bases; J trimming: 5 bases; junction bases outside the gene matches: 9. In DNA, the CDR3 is TGTGCCAGCAGCTTGGTGTTCCGGACTAGCGCGAACAATGAGCAGTTCTTC. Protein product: CASSLVFRTSANNEQFF.

As DNA, the CDR3 is TGTGCCAGCGGGTCCTTAGTATCCTACAATGAGCAGTTCTTC. Translated, it gives CASGSLVSYNEQFF. The chain has TRBV7-2 and TRBJ2-1; D unclear. The germline V gene encodes CDR1 SGHTA and CDR2 FQGNSA. Trimming removed 8 bases from V and 1 base from J, with 12 bases in between. The CDR3 runs 14 residues.